This T cell receptor (beta chain) stems from a study of T cells in Graves' hyperthyroidism and ophthalmopathy. The study, taken as a whole, reports: The authors' 13 V-J model separated ophthalmopathy from stable hyperthyroidism.

Concerning this clonotype: Antigen specificity is unknown. A much more abundant neighbour one base away suggests this may be a read error.

Authors of the study amplified TCR beta CDR3 regions from RNA transcripts. In the first-round RT-PCR of the TCR CDR3, the HTBI primer set was used. TCRdb fed the multiplex PCR reads into MiXCR, producing one record per CDR3 protein. The sample holds roughly 580,000 distinct CDR3 sequences, about 15% seen once. In germline, CDR1 is SGHAT, CDR2 FQNNGV. The CDR3 has 17 amino acids. Sequencing was performed on blood. The source of this sequence is a woman under 40 with Graves' hyperthyroidism that later progressed to Graves' ophthalmopathy. The J gene is TRBJ2-6, the V gene TRBV11-2, with TRBD1 matching over 9 bases. CDR3: CASSAWDRDSGANILTF. CDR3 DNA sequence: TGTGCCAGCAGCGCTTGGGACAGGGACTCTGGGGCCAACATCCTGACTTTC.